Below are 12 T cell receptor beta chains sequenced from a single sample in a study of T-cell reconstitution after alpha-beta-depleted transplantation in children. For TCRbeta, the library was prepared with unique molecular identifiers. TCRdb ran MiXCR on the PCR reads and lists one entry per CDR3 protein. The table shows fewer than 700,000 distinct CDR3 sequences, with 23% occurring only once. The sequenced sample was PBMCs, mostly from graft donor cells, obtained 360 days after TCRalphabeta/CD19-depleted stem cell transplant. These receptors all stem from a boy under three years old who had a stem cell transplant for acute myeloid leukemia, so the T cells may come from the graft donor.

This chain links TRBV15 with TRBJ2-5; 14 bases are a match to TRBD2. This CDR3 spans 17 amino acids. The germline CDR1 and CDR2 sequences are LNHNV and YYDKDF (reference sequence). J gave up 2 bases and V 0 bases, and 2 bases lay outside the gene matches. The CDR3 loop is CATSRDRTSGGQETQYF. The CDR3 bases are TGTGCCACCAGCAGAGATAGGACTAGCGGGGGGCAAGAGACCCAGTACTTC.

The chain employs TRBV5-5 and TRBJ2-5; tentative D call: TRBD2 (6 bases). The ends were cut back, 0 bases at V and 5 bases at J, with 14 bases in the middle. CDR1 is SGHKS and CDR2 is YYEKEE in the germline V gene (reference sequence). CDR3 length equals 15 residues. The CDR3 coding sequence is TGTGCCAGCAGCTTGGGAGCGGGTAGCGCCGAGACCCAGTACTTC. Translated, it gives CASSLGAGSAETQYF.

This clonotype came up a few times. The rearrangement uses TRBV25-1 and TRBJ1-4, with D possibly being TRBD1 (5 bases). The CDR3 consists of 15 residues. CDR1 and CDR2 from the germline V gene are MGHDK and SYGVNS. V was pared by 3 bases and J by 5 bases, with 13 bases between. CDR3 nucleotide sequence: TGTGCCAGCAGTGATTGGGACCGCCTAAATGAAAAACTGTTTTTT. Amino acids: CASSDWDRLNEKLFF.

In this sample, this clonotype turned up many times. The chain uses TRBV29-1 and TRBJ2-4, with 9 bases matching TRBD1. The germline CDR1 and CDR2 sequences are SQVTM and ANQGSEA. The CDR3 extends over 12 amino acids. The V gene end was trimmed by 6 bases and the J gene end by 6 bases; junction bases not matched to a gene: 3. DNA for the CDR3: TGCAGCGTGGGACAGGGACTAAACATTCAGTACTTC. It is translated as CSVGQGLNIQYF.

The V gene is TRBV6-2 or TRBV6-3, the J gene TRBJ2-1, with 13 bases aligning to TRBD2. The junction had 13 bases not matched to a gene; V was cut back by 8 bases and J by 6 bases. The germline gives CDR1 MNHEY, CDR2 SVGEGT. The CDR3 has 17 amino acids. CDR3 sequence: CASGRLAGGLLGNEQFF. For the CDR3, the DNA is TGTGCCAGCGGCCGACTAGCGGGGGGACTCCTGGGCAATGAGCAGTTCTTC.

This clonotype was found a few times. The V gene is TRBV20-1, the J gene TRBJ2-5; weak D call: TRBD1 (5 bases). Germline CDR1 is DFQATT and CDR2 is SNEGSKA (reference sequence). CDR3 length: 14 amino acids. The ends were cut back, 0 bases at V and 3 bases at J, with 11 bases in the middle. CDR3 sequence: CSARDLSTEETQYF. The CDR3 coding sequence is TGCAGTGCTAGAGATTTATCGACAGAAGAGACCCAGTACTTC.

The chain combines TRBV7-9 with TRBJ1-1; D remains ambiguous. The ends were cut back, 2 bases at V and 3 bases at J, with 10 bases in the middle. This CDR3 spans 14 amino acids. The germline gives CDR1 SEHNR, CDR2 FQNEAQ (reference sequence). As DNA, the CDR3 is TGTGCCAGCAGCTTAAGCGGGAGGGACACTGAAGCTTTCTTT. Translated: CASSLSGRDTEAFF. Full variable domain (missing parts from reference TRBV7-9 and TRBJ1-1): DTGVSQNPRHKITKRGQNVTFRCDPISEHNRLYWYRQTLGQGPEFLTYFQNEAQLEKSRLLSDRFSAERPKGSFSTLEIQRTEQGDSAMYLCASSLSGRDTEAFFGQGTRLTVV.

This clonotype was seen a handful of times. CDR3 nucleotide sequence: TGCAGTGCTAGAGACCGGGAGGCCTACAATGAGCAGTTCTTC. This sequence encodes CSARDREAYNEQFF. This sequence joins TRBV20-1 and TRBJ2-1, with TRBD2 matching over 7 bases. The J segment lost 2 bases and the V segment lost 0 bases, leaving 1 base of the junction unmatched. Per germline, CDR1 DFQATT and CDR2 SNEGSKA (reference sequence). This CDR3 is 14 amino acids long.

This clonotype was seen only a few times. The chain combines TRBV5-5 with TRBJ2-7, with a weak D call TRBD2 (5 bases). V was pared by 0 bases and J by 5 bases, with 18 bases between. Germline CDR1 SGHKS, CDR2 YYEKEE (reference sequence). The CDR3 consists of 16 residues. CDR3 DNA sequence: TGTGCCAGCAGCTTGGCCGTCTCGCGGGTTGGGAACGAGCAGTACTTC. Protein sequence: CASSLAVSRVGNEQYF.

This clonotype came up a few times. CDR3 protein: CASSLGRWADTQYF. DNA of the CDR3: TGTGCCAGCAGTTTAGGGAGGTGGGCAGATACGCAGTATTTT. This chain links TRBV27 with TRBJ2-3; TRBD2 might be the D (6 bases). The CDR3 contains 14 residues. CDR1 and CDR2 from the germline V gene are MNHEY and SMNVEV (reference sequence). The ends were cut back, 2 bases at V and 4 bases at J, with 10 bases in the middle.

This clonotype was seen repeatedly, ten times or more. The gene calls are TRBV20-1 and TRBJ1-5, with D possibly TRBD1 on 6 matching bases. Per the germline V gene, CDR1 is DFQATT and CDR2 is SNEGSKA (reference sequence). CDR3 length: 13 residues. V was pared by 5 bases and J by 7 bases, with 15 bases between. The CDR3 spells CSAVFGRGQPQHF. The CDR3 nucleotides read TGCAGTGCTGTATTCGGCAGGGGCCAGCCCCAGCATTTT.

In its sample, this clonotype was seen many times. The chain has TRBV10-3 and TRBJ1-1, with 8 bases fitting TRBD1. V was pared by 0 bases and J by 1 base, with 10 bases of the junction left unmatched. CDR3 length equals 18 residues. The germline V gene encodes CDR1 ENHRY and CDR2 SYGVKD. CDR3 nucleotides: TGTGCCATCAGTGAGTCGGGTGCAGGGGGCGCCCGGAACACTGAAGCTTTCTTT. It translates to CAISESGAGGARNTEAFF.